This T cell receptor beta chain emerged from a study of neurological immune-mediated disorders. Germline V gene lookup returns CDR1 SGHDT and CDR2 YYEEEE. V was shortened by 2 bases and J by 0 bases, with 12 bases between the two germline ends. The CDR3 totals 16 residues. This clonotype was counted at least ten times. Each CDR3 protein gets one entry after TCRdb re-called the 5' RACE reads with MiXCR. The sample includes just over 50,000 distinct CDR3 sequences, 3% to 4% of them seen just once. This receptor was taken from a man aged 35-49 years with multiple sclerosis. The sequenced material came from PBMCs. The chain is built from TRBV5-6 and TRBJ1-3; D is possibly TRBD1 (5 bases). In DNA form, the CDR3 reads TGTGCCAGCAGCTTTCGACAGCAGTCCTCTGGAAACACCATATATTTT. Protein product: CASSFRQQSSGNTIYF.